This T cell receptor beta chain was documented in a study of cytotoxic CD8 clonotypes in ibrutinib-treated CLL. Study results and limitations: Starting clonality was above that of age-matched healthy donors and tracked circulating CD8+ T-cell counts. Samples were collected at differing times from sustained-remission and progressing patients. Clonotypes that were public were uncommon, and they contracted or stayed stable on treatment.

The repertoire was sequenced with immunoSEQ multiplex PCR; TCRdb's copy has only in-frame clones and lacks some. The data contain about 200,000 clones, 70% to 75% of them singletons. Comment on this clone: Antigen specificity is unknown.

Cryopreserved PBMCs provided roughly 2 micrograms of genomic DNA for the TCR beta libraries. This CDR3 contains 13 residues. Germline V CDR1 and CDR2: LNHDA, SQIVND (reference sequence). V shed 4 bases and J shed 5 bases, with 10 bases lying between them. This sequence was found in a human donor with chronic lymphocytic leukemia. The specimen comprised PBMCs, sampled after 12 months of ibrutinib treatment. The gene calls are TRBV19 and TRBJ2-3, with D possibly being TRBD2 (6 bases). The DNA for the CDR3 is TGTGCCAGTAGTACGACTAGTGTAGATACGCAGTATTTT. This sequence encodes CASSTTSVDTQYF.